This entry lists 22 T cell receptor beta chains sequenced from one sample in a study of shared clonotypes between healthy human individuals. Method: immunoSEQ multiplex PCR; TCRdb's copy keeps in-frame clones and lacks some. The table includes 2 million to 2.5 million clones, 95% detected once. The source material was naive CD4+ T cells sorted from blood. Subset described: CD45RA+ positively selected. The receptors here all came from a man between 18 and 29 years old in good health.

This rearrangement joins TRBV12-2 to TRBJ2-1; the D call TRBD1 from the table was never checked on the DNA. TRBV12-2 is assigned pseudogene status. CDR3 length: 13 amino acids. CDR3 sequence reads: CASRPRGITEQFF. The CDR3 nucleotides are TGTGCAAGTCGCCCGAGGGGGATCACCGAGCAGTTCTTC.

This rearrangement joins TRBV19 to TRBJ2-7, with 9 bases aligning to TRBD2. The V and J ends lost 3 bases and 0 bases, in that order; junction bases with no gene match: 3. The CDR3 loop spans 15 amino acids. CDR1 and CDR2 (germline): LNHDA, SQIVND (reference sequence). The CDR3 sequence: CASSISGGGSYEQYF. The DNA of the CDR3 is TGTGCCAGTAGTATTAGCGGGGGCGGCTCCTACGAGCAGTACTTC.

Details on this clone: Additional DNA sequences in this sample encode the identical CDR3. The rearrangement links TRBV5-1 to TRBJ2-1; D gene uncertain. Germline CDR1 and CDR2: SGHRS and YFSETQ. This CDR3 has 15 amino acids. V was trimmed by 0 bases and J by 2 bases, leaving 9 bases between them. CDR3 sequence: CASSLDRGTYNEQFF. The DNA for the CDR3 is TGCGCCAGCAGCTTGGATCGCGGAACCTACAATGAGCAGTTCTTC.

The chain has TRBV6-1 and TRBJ1-6; maybe TRBD1 (5 bases). The CDR3 is 12 residues long. Trimming cost V 8 bases and J 9 bases, with 11 bases left between them. The germline V gene encodes CDR1 MNHNS and CDR2 SASEGT. CDR3 bases: TGTGCCAGCTCGAGGGACCCTTCACCCCTCCACTTT. This gives the protein CASSRDPSPLHF.

This clone appeared a few times. The J gene is TRBJ1-2, the V gene TRBV30, with TRBD1 as a possible D gene (5 bases). V was cut by 3 bases and J by 5 bases, with 19 bases left in between. CDR1 GTSNPN and CDR2 SVGIG come from the germline V gene (reference sequence). The CDR3 has 15 residues. The CDR3 loop reads CAWRRGLTYSYGYTF. CDR3 bases: TGTGCCTGGAGACGGGGACTGACTTACTCGTATGGCTACACCTTC.

About this clone: The sample holds other DNA sequences that translate to the same CDR3. The V gene is TRBV5-1, the J gene TRBJ1-3; no firm D call. Germline CDR1 SGHRS, CDR2 YFSETQ. V lost 5 bases and J lost 0, with 12 bases in between. CDR3 size: 15 residues. CDR3 protein: CASSYDGSSGNTIYF. CDR3 nucleotides: TGCGCCAGCAGTTATGACGGGAGCTCTGGAAACACCATATATTTT.

The chain carries TRBV4-1 and TRBJ1-3; TRBD1 is a possible D gene (5 bases). The germline gives CDR1 MGHRA, CDR2 YSYEKL. This CDR3 has 14 amino acids. Trimming cost V 0 bases and J 7 bases, with 10 bases left between them. The CDR3 DNA follows: TGCGCCAGCAGCCAAGATCAGGGTTTGAACACCATATATTTT. As protein: CASSQDQGLNTIYF.

The V call is TRBV5-1, the J call TRBJ1-4, with D unresolved. The CDR3 runs 16 residues. V lost 5 bases, J lost 7 bases, and 21 bases lay in between. Germline assignment: CDR1 SGHRS and CDR2 YFSETQ. The CDR3 DNA reads TGCGCCAGCAGTAATTCTGGGGAATTCGTGGGTGAAAAACTGTTTTTT. Its translation: CASSNSGEFVGEKLFF.

The rearrangement links TRBV21-1 to TRBJ2-6; TRBD2, as called in the table, went unchecked against the DNA. TRBV21-1 is a recognized pseudogene. The CDR3 has 14 amino acids. The CDR3 bases are TGTGCCAGCAGCAAAGTAGAAGGGGCCAACGTCCTGACTTTC. Protein product: CASSKVEGANVLTF.

Details on this clone: At one boundary the junction diverges from the germline segment, which might be a read error. The chain combines TRBV19 with TRBJ1-2; 9 bases align to TRBD1. Germline CDR1 reads LNHDA; CDR2 reads SQIVND (reference sequence). The CDR3 spans 14 residues. The CDR3 coding sequence is TGTGCCAGTAGTCCCGGGACAGGGAACTTTGGCTACACCTTC. Amino acid sequence: CASSPGTGNFGYTF.

The V and J genes are TRBV18 and TRBJ1-6; TRBD1 might be the D (6 bases). Germline CDR1 is KGHSH and CDR2 is LQKENI. CDR3 length equals 14 residues. V shed 3 bases and J shed 6 bases, with 9 bases lying between them. CDR3 sequence reads: CASSPGGPNSPLHF. The DNA of the CDR3 is TGTGCCAGCTCACCGGGGGGCCCTAATTCACCCCTCCACTTT.

The chain employs TRBV7-9 and TRBJ2-2; no definite D call. Trimming removed 4 bases at V and 6 bases at J, with 9 bases between. This CDR3 comprises 13 residues. Germline CDR1 SEHNR, CDR2 FQNEAQ (reference sequence). The CDR3 nucleotides read TGTGCCAGCAGCTCACCTTATCCCGGGGAGCTGTTTTTT. This gives the protein CASSSPYPGELFF.

The V call is TRBV5-1, the J call TRBJ2-2; D possibly uses TRBD1 or TRBD2 (5 bases each). Deletions cut 4 bases from V and 0 bases from J, with 13 bases between. CDR3 size: 16 residues. Germline CDR1 and CDR2: SGHRS and YFSETQ. In DNA, the CDR3 is TGCGCCAGCAGCCCCTTTGGGGGAGCGAACACCGGGGAGCTGTTTTTT. Amino acid sequence: CASSPFGGANTGELFF.

The V gene is TRBV10-1, the J gene TRBJ1-5; 8 nucleotides align to TRBD1. V was clipped by 10 bases and J by 4 bases; unmatched bases: 15. This CDR3 has 16 amino acids. CDR1 and CDR2 from the germline V gene are WNHNN and SYGVQD (reference sequence). The CDR3 region has the DNA TGCGCCATCTACACCTTTTCGGGACAGGTAAATCAGCCCCAGCATTTT. Its translation: CAIYTFSGQVNQPQHF.

The V call is TRBV2, the J call TRBJ1-4, with 7 bases fitting TRBD1. Looked up from germline, CDR1 is SNHLY and CDR2 is FYNNEI. Losses at the gene ends were 4 bases for V and 8 bases for J; bases not matched to a gene: 7. This CDR3 has 14 residues. The CDR3 loop is CASSARTGREKLFF. Written as DNA, the CDR3 is TGTGCCAGCAGTGCTAGGACAGGTCGCGAAAAACTGTTTTTT.

This chain joins TRBV28 and TRBJ1-1; TRBD1 aligns across 7 bases. This CDR3 region has 14 residues. CDR1 is MDHEN, CDR2 SYDVKM, per germline. After removal of 6 bases from V and 4 bases from J, the junction contained 8 bases not matched to a gene. This CDR3 is CASRPLWDSTEAFF. The CDR3 nucleotides read TGTGCCAGCAGGCCCTTGTGGGACAGCACTGAAGCTTTCTTT.

J is TRBJ1-6 and V is TRBV6-4, with TRBD1 identical over 9 bases. J was trimmed by 4 bases and V by 9 bases; bases with no gene match: 4. Germline CDR1 is MRHNA and CDR2 is SNTAGT. The CDR3 runs 14 residues. CDR3 residues: CARGQGQYNSPLHF. The DNA of the CDR3 is TGTGCCAGGGGACAGGGACAGTATAATTCACCCCTCCACTTT.

V gene TRBV12-5 combines with J gene TRBJ1-1; the match to TRBD1 covers 8 bases. Germline V gene sequence: CDR1 LGHNT, CDR2 FRNRAP. V lost 8 bases to trimming and J lost 1 base; unmatched junction nucleotides: 3. This CDR3 contains 13 residues. CDR3 sequence reads: CASWDRPNTEAFF. The CDR3 region has the DNA TGTGCTAGTTGGGACAGGCCGAACACTGAAGCTTTCTTT.

About this clone: This specimen includes other DNA sequences encoding the same CDR3. This sequence joins TRBV9 and TRBJ1-2; D remains ambiguous. Per the germline V gene, CDR1 is SGDLS and CDR2 is YYNGEE. The CDR3 consists of 14 residues. The V and J ends lost 0 bases and 0 bases respectively, with 6 bases between them. The CDR3 is CASSVGRANYGYTF. The CDR3 region has the DNA TGTGCCAGCAGCGTAGGCCGGGCTAACTATGGCTACACCTTC.

The rearrangement joins TRBV25-1 to TRBJ1-6, with 9 bases identical to TRBD1. J gave up 5 bases and V 7 bases, and 9 bases lay outside the gene matches. The CDR3 is 16 amino acids. Germline CDR1 and CDR2: MGHDK and SYGVNS. The DNA for the CDR3 is TGTGCCAGCAAGTCCGGGACAGGGACGAATAATTCACCCCTCCACTTT. Protein: CASKSGTGTNNSPLHF.

The chain uses TRBV19 and TRBJ2-3, with D tentatively TRBD1 (5 bases). The V and J ends lost 7 bases and 1 base respectively, with 9 bases between them. Germline CDR1 and CDR2: LNHDA and SQIVND (reference sequence). This CDR3 region has 13 residues. For the CDR3, the DNA is TGTGCCAGTATTCCGACAGGCACAGATACGCAGTATTTT. This encodes CASIPTGTDTQYF.

The gene calls are TRBV9 and TRBJ2-2, with 7 bases identical to TRBD2. Per germline, CDR1 SGDLS and CDR2 YYNGEE. Trimming at V came to 3 bases and at J to 7 bases, leaving 3 bases not matched to a gene. There are 13 residues in the CDR3. CDR3 protein: CASSASGIGELFF. The CDR3 DNA is TGTGCCAGCAGCGCTAGCGGAATCGGGGAGCTGTTTTTT.